Listed below are T cell receptor beta chains from one sample, sequenced in a study of T cell changes during pregnancy in multiple sclerosis. Assay: immunoSEQ multiplex PCR; the TCRdb copy retains only in-frame clones and omits some. The sample lists 60,000 to 95,000 clones, just over 90% seen once, with about 0.45% in the top ten. Specimen: CD4+ T cells from peripheral blood mononuclear cells, collected before pregnancy. The origin of the receptors is a female donor with multiple sclerosis, enrolled in a pregnancy study. CDR3s include the opening cysteine and the closing phenylalanine or tryptophan. Each record gives: clone size, J gene, D gene, V gene, CDR3 DNA, CDR3 protein. D genes are given only for firm matches. Rows may omit the clone size; those that give it use once, few, many or a size class.

once,TRBJ2-7,TRBD2,TRBV15,TGTGCCACCAGCAGAGAGGGGACTAGCGGGAATCCCCAAGGCGAGCAGTACTTC,CATSREGTSGNPQGEQYF
-,TRBJ2-1,TRBD2,TRBV7-2,TGTGCCAGCAGCTTTACGGGAGGATTCGCCTACAATGAGCAGTTCTTC,CASSFTGGFAYNEQFF
many,TRBJ2-7,TRBD1,TRBV7-6,TGTGCCAGCAGCTTAGAGGGGGCTCCCTACGAGCAGTACTTC,CASSLEGAPYEQYF
-,TRBJ1-1,TRBD1,TRBV29-1,TGCAGCGTTAACAGGGGTGAAGCTTTCTTT,CSVNRGEAFF
-,TRBJ2-4,-,TRBV5-1,TGCGCCAGCAGCCCTGCGGGGGCCGGCCACATTCAGTACTTC,CASSPAGAGHIQYF
-,TRBJ2-7,TRBD2,TRBV4-1,TGCGCCAGCAGCCACGGACTAGCGGGCTCCTACGAGCAGTACTTC,CASSHGLAGSYEQYF
-,TRBJ1-5,-,TRBV7-9,TGTGCCAGCAGCTTAGGGCAGGGCGTGTTAGGCAATCAGCCCCAGCATTTT,CASSLGQGVLGNQPQHF
-,TRBJ2-2,-,TRBV19,TGTGCCGCTACCCGCGCGGGGGCGGGCGGGGAGCTGTTTTTT,CAATRAGAGGELFF
-,TRBJ1-6,-,TRBV6-1,TGTGCCAGCAGTGTGAGTACAGTGAATTCACCCCTCCACTTT,CASSVSTVNSPLHF
-,TRBJ2-2,TRBD2,TRBV14,TGTGCCAGCAGCTACGGGACTAGCGGGAGGGCCTCCGGGGAGCTGTTTTTT,CASSYGTSGRASGELFF
-,TRBJ2-5,TRBD2,TRBV15,TGTGCCACCAGCTTGCGGGAGACTGAGACCCAGTACTTC,CATSLRETETQYF
-,TRBJ1-4,-,TRBV30,TGTGCCGGATCAACAGGGTCTAATGAAAAACTGTTTTTT,CAGSTGSNEKLFF
-,TRBJ2-1,TRBD2,TRBV5-4,TGTGCCAGCAGGTTAGGGACTAGCGGGGCCTCCTACAATGAGCAGTTCTTC,CASRLGTSGASYNEQFF
once,TRBJ2-2,TRBD2,TRBV7-2,TGTGCCAGCAGCTTAAGCATCCGGGGGGGGTTCACCGGGGAGCTGTTTTTT,CASSLSIRGGFTGELFF
once,TRBJ1-2,-,TRBV5-1,TGCGCCAGCAGCTTCGGTCGGGCAGGGGACTATGGCTACACCTTC,CASSFGRAGDYGYTF
-,TRBJ2-1,-,TRBV18,TGTGCCAGCTCACCGGACAGACGGGTAGACAATGAGCAGTTCTTC,CASSPDRRVDNEQFF
once,TRBJ2-7,-,TRBV7-9,TGTGCCAGCAGCTTACGAACAGGGATCCACGAGCAGTACTTC,CASSLRTGIHEQYF
-,TRBJ1-3,-,TRBV30,TGTGTCTGGAGTGTACACGAAAACACCATATATTTT,CVWSVHENTIYF
-,TRBJ1-2,TRBD1,TRBV5-6,TGTGCCAGCAGGGACAGGGGGCTAAGTGGCTACACCTTC,CASRDRGLSGYTF
-,TRBJ2-1,-,TRBV10-3,TGTGCCATCAGTGAGTCGGAGGGAAATGAGCAGTTCTTC,CAISESEGNEQFF
-,TRBJ2-7,TRBD1,TRBV2,TGTGCCAGCAAGTTCGAGACAGGGGGATCCGAGCAGTACTTC,CASKFETGGSEQYF
-,TRBJ2-7,-,TRBV27,TGTGCCAGCAGTTTACAGGGTACCTACGAGCAGTACTTC,CASSLQGTYEQYF
-,TRBJ1-5,-,TRBV4-2,TGTGCCAGCAGCCAAGATCGCGGGGTTCCCCAGCATTTT,CASSQDRGVPQHF
-,TRBJ2-1,TRBD2,TRBV5-1,TGCGCCAGCAGCTTGGTCTCGCTAGCGGGGGCCCATGAGCAGTTCTTC,CASSLVSLAGAHEQFF
once,TRBJ1-1,-,TRBV7-6,TGTGCCAGCAGCTTAGTCTTCTCTCCAGGTACAACTGAAGCTTTCTTT,CASSLVFSPGTTEAFF
-,TRBJ1-4,TRBD1,TRBV10-3,TGTGCCATCAGTGATCGGGACAGGGATGAAAAACTGTTTTTT,CAISDRDRDEKLFF
-,TRBJ1-1,-,TRBV9,TGTGCCAGCAGCGTAGCTGGGGGGGCCATGAACACTGAAGCTTTCTTT,CASSVAGGAMNTEAFF
-,TRBJ2-1,-,TRBV13,TGTGCCAGCAGCATACTATACAGGCGTACCGACTACAATGAGCAGTTCTTC,CASSILYRRTDYNEQFF
-,TRBJ2-7,-,TRBV6-5,TGTGCCAGCAGTCCGGTGGAGGTCCTCACCTACGAGCAGTACTTC,CASSPVEVLTYEQYF
-,TRBJ2-1,TRBD2,TRBV9,TGTGCCAGCACCCTGGGACTAGCGGGAGATCGGCAGTTCTTC,CASTLGLAGDRQFF
once,TRBJ2-5,-,TRBV5-1,TGCGCCAGCAGCTTAGACTCCTATGGGACCCAGTACTTC,CASSLDSYGTQYF
once,TRBJ1-2,TRBD1,TRBV5-6,TGTGCCAGCAGCTTGGCTTGGCAGGGGGATTTTGGCTACACCTTC,CASSLAWQGDFGYTF
once,TRBJ2-7,-,TRBV10-3,TGTGCCATCAGGGGGGGTGGGGGATACGAGCAGTACTTC,CAIRGGGGYEQYF